Listed below are T cell receptor beta chains from one sample, sequenced in a study of T-cell reconstitution after alpha-beta-depleted transplantation in children. Using its own MiXCR run on the PCR reads, TCRdb lists one record per CDR3 protein. The profile covers nearly 550,000 distinct CDR3 sequences, with around 16% appearing a single time and around 3.3% taken by the ten largest. This sample comprised PBMCs from the stem cell graft donor, obtained from the stem cell graft. Every receptor here comes from a human donor who donated a stem cell graft to a child with acute lymphoblastic leukemia. Both conserved end residues are part of each CDR3. The D gene is left open where the match is weak. Clone size, where shown, is once, few, many, or a class for clones that have expanded.

.,TRBV2,TRBD2,TRBJ2-1,TGTGCCAGCGGGCGGGCCGGGACTAGCGGATACAATGACCAGTTCTTC,CASGRAGTSGYNDQFF
.,TRBV7-9,TRBD1,TRBJ1-5,TGTGCCAGCAGCCGAGGAGGGGGCGCGTATCAGCCCCAGCATTTT,CASSRGGGAYQPQHF
many,TRBV7-9,TRBD2,TRBJ2-2,TGTGCCAGCAGCTTAATACTAGCGGAGCTCGGGGAGCTGTTTTTT,CASSLILAELGELFF
.,TRBV6-1,.,TRBJ2-2,TGTGCCAGCAGGATGTCAAGGGTAAACACCGGGGAGCTGTTTTTT,CASRMSRVNTGELFF
few,TRBV20-1,TRBD1,TRBJ2-5,TGCAGTGCCCCTCCCGGGACAGGGGGTCTGCAAGAGACCCAGTACTTC,CSAPPGTGGLQETQYF
few,TRBV29-1,.,TRBJ2-7,TGCAGCGCCCGGACTGGGGGGTTCTCCTACGAGCAGTACTTC,CSARTGGFSYEQYF
many,TRBV20-1,.,TRBJ2-7,TGCAGTGCTAGAAAAAGGCTACCCATTTCGGGCGAGCAGTACTTC,CSARKRLPISGEQYF
few,TRBV20-1,TRBD2,TRBJ2-1,TGCAGTGCTCCTGGACTAGCGAGCTCCTACAATGAGCAGTTCTTC,CSAPGLASSYNEQFF
.,TRBV29-1,.,TRBJ1-2,TGCAGCGTTGAGGGCCGGGACGGACCTAACTATGGCTACACCTTC,CSVEGRDGPNYGYTF
many,TRBV20-1,.,TRBJ1-1,TGCAGTGCTAGGGGGGGACACTTGAACACTGAAGCTTTCTTT,CSARGGHLNTEAFF
few,TRBV12-3/TRBV12-4,TRBD1,TRBJ1-5,TGTGCCAGCTTTCAGACAGGGAGCAATCAGCCCCAGCATTTT,CASFQTGSNQPQHF
few,TRBV12-3/TRBV12-4,.,TRBJ2-2,TGTGCCAGCAGTTTACCCCTAGGGGACGGGGTCACCGGGGAGCTGTTTTTT,CASSLPLGDGVTGELFF
few,TRBV29-1,.,TRBJ2-7,TGCAGCGTCGTAAGGGGGGGTTCCTACGAGCAGTACTTC,CSVVRGGSYEQYF
.,TRBV5-1,.,TRBJ1-2,TGCGCCAGCAGCTTGCAACAGGCAACGATCTATGGCTACACCTTC,CASSLQQATIYGYTF
many,TRBV5-1,.,TRBJ2-7,TGCGCCAGCAGCTTGGCCACCGGAGGCTACGAGCAGTACTTC,CASSLATGGYEQYF
.,TRBV15,TRBD1,TRBJ1-5,TGTGCCACCAGCAGAGTTACACAGGGGGCGGCGACCAATCAGCCCCAGCATTTT,CATSRVTQGAATNQPQHF
.,TRBV12-3/TRBV12-4,.,TRBJ2-1,TGTGCCAGCAGTTTCCCCCTAGCCGGGAATGAGCAGTTCTTC,CASSFPLAGNEQFF
.,TRBV29-1,.,TRBJ1-4,TGCAGCGTTGGGGGAGACGGAGCAGAAAAACTGTTTTTT,CSVGGDGAEKLFF
.,TRBV7-9,TRBD2,TRBJ2-1,TGTGCCAGCAGCCCGCTAAGACTAGCGCCCTACAATGAGCAGTTCTTC,CASSPLRLAPYNEQFF
.,TRBV4-1,.,TRBJ2-7,TGCGCCAGCAGCCATGCGCCCGGGGCCCTCTACGAGCAGTACTTC,CASSHAPGALYEQYF
.,TRBV19,.,TRBJ2-7,TGTGCCAGGGGCCCCGGGGGCTCCTACGAGCAGTACTTC,CARGPGGSYEQYF
.,TRBV29-1,.,TRBJ1-2,TGCAGCGCTTTAACTACTACCGGGAAGAGTGGCTATGGCTACACCTTC,CSALTTTGKSGYGYTF
many,TRBV20-1,TRBD2,TRBJ2-1,TGCAGTGTGGGACTAGCGGGAGTTGAGCAGTTCTTC,CSVGLAGVEQFF
many,TRBV12-3/TRBV12-4,.,TRBJ1-1,TGTGCCAGCAGTTTTTACAAGAACACTGAAGCTTTCTTT,CASSFYKNTEAFF
many,TRBV4-1,TRBD2,TRBJ2-7,TGCGCCAGCAGCCAAGTTACGGGAGGTCTCTCCTACGAGCAGTACTTC,CASSQVTGGLSYEQYF
few,TRBV12-3/TRBV12-4,TRBD2,TRBJ2-5,TGTGCCAGCAAACTAGCGGGAGCTGGAGAGACCCAGTACTTC,CASKLAGAGETQYF
.,TRBV4-2,.,TRBJ2-2,TGTGCCAGCAGAGGCGGGAACACCGGGGAGCTGTTTTTT,CASRGGNTGELFF
.,TRBV5-1,TRBD2,TRBJ2-5,TGCGCCAGCAGCCCCGGGACTAGCTTGGAGACCCAGTACTTC,CASSPGTSLETQYF
.,TRBV28,.,TRBJ1-1,TGTGCCAGCAGTCGCGGACCCCCTGAAGCTTTCTTT,CASSRGPPEAFF
once,TRBV30,TRBD2,TRBJ2-1,TGTGCCTGGGACGGGGGGTACAATGAGCAGTTCTTC,CAWDGGYNEQFF
few,TRBV12-3/TRBV12-4,.,TRBJ2-7,TGTGCCAGCACCAGCTACGGCGAGCAGTACTTC,CASTSYGEQYF
few,TRBV7-9,.,TRBJ2-7,TGTGCCAGCAGCTTAGATCCGCCGGCCTACGAGCAGTACTTC,CASSLDPPAYEQYF
.,TRBV6-5,TRBD2,TRBJ2-7,TGTGCCAGCAGTTACCGAACTAGCGGGTCCTTCCTCTCCTACGAGCAGTACTTC,CASSYRTSGSFLSYEQYF
.,TRBV15,.,TRBJ2-5,TGTGCCACCAGCAGCAGACTGGACCAAGAGACCCAGTACTTC,CATSSRLDQETQYF
many,TRBV29-1,.,TRBJ2-5,TGCAGCGTTGAAGATAGAGGGTTCGGGGACGAGACCCAGTACTTC,CSVEDRGFGDETQYF
.,TRBV29-1,TRBD2,TRBJ2-5,TGCAGCGTTGAAGAACTAGCGGGCCAAGAGACCCAGTACTTC,CSVEELAGQETQYF
few,TRBV3-1,TRBD2,TRBJ2-7,TGTGCCAGCAGCCAAGATGGAGCGGGAGTGTACGAGCAGTACTTC,CASSQDGAGVYEQYF
few,TRBV12-3/TRBV12-4,.,TRBJ1-2,TGTGCCAGCAGTTTTTACAGAGTTAACTATGGCTACACCTTC,CASSFYRVNYGYTF
.,TRBV11-2,TRBD2,TRBJ2-5,TGTGCCAGCAGCGCAGGGACTAGCAGACAAGAGACCCAGTACTTC,CASSAGTSRQETQYF
.,TRBV20-1,TRBD1,TRBJ2-1,TGCAGTGCGGCCGGGACAGGGGGCGGCGGCGCCAATGAGCAGTTCTTC,CSAAGTGGGGANEQFF
few,TRBV7-9,TRBD1,TRBJ2-7,TGTGCCAGCAGCTCCCGGGACAGGGACAACGAGCAGTACTTC,CASSSRDRDNEQYF
few,TRBV4-1,.,TRBJ2-7,TGCGCCAGCAGCCAAGACTGGGGGGCCTACAACGAGCAGTACTTC,CASSQDWGAYNEQYF
.,TRBV9,.,TRBJ2-5,TGTGCCAGCAGCGTAGAGGGCGAAACGGAGACCCAGTACTTC,CASSVEGETETQYF
.,TRBV10-2,.,TRBJ2-5,TGCGCCAGCAGTGAGTTACAAGAGACCCAGTACTTC,CASSELQETQYF